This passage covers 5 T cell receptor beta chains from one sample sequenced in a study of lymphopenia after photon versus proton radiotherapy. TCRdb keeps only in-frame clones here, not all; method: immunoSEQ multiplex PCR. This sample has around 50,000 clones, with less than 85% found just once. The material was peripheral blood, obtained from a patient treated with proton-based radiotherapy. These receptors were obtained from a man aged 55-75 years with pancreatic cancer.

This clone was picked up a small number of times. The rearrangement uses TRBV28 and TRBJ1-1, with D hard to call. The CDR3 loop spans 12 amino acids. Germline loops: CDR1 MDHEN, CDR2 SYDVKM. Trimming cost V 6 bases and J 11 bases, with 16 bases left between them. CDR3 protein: CASRPPLSSAFF. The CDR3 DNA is TGTGCCAGCAGGCCCCCTCTATCAAGTGCTTTCTTT.

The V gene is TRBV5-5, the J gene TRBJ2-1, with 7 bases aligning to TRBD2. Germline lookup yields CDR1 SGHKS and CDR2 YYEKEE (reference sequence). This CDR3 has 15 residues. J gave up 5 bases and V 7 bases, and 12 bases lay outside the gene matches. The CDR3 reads CASSTTLAENNEQFF. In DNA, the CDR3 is TGTGCCAGCTCTACCACGCTAGCGGAAAACAATGAGCAGTTCTTC.

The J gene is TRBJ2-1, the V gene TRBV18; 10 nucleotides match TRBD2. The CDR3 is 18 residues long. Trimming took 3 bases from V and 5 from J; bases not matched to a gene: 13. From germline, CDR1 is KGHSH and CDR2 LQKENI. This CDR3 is CASSPLTQSGRGNNEQFF. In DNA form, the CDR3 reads TGTGCCAGCTCACCTCTTACCCAAAGCGGGAGGGGCAACAATGAGCAGTTCTTC.

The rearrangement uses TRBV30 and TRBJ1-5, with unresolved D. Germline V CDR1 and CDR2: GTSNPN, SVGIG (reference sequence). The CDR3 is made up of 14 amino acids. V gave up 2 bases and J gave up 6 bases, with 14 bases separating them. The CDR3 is CAWSPDPYRQPQHF. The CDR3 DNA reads TGTGCCTGGAGTCCTGACCCTTATCGTCAGCCCCAGCATTTT. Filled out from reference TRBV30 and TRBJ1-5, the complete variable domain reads SQTIHQWPATLVQPVGSPLSLECTVEGTSNPNLYWYRQAAGRGLQLLFYSVGIGQISSEVPQNLSASRPQDRQFILSSKKLLLSDSGFYLCAWSPDPYRQPQHFGDGTRLSIL.

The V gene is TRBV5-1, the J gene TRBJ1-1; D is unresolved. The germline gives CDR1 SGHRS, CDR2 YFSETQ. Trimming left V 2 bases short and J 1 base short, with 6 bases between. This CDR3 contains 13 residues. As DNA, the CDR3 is TGCGCCAGCAGCTTCCAGACGAACACTGAAGCTTTCTTT. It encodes CASSFQTNTEAFF.